Listed below are T cell receptor beta chains from one sample, sequenced in a study of blood T cell repertoires in COVID-19. Only in-frame clones appear in the TCRdb table, and some are missing; sequencing was by immunoSEQ multiplex PCR. Of more than 70,000 clones in the sample, about 86% were seen once. The sample taken for sequencing was peripheral blood. The source is a man of 80 years or more with active or convalescent COVID-19. Both conserved end residues are trimmed from each CDR3. D genes are given only for firm matches.

V	D	J	CDR3
TRBV27	TRBD1	TRBJ1-5	ARTGGDGPQH
TRBV30	NA	TRBJ2-2	AWSWAGLGLAGELF
TRBV10-3	TRBD1	TRBJ1-1	AISEYPFSTGSYTEAF
TRBV30	NA	TRBJ1-5	AWGRGSGNQPQH
TRBV11-2	TRBD1	TRBJ1-3	ASSLTGADPGNTIY
TRBV2	TRBD1	TRBJ1-5	ASMGQQNQPQH
TRBV28	NA	TRBJ2-7	ASSLMTGSSYEQY
TRBV6-1	TRBD1	TRBJ1-2	ASSDGQGAGYGYT
TRBV24-1	TRBD1	TRBJ2-1	ATSDLSRGYNEQF
TRBV10-2	TRBD2	TRBJ2-1	ASSLAGGYNEQF
TRBV18	TRBD1	TRBJ2-5	ASSPNRGKETQY
TRBV5-1	NA	TRBJ1-2	ASSTPSGHAT
TRBV5-5	NA	TRBJ1-1	ASSLYQGNTEAF
TRBV15	TRBD1	TRBJ2-5	ATSSGQTLQETQY
TRBV30	NA	TRBJ1-1	GGRGPMNTEAF
TRBV7-8	NA	TRBJ1-1	ASIGLGRDTEAF
TRBV28	NA	TRBJ2-1	ASSLLAVSYNEQF
TRBV5-6	NA	TRBJ2-1	ASSLLWSEASNEQF